Detailed here is one TCR beta chain. The antigen remains undetermined. Measured with immunoSEQ multiplex PCR; TCRdb has only the in-frame clones, and not every one. The sample carries about 7,000 clones, about three quarters recorded once. Trimming shortened V by 3 bases and J by 6 bases, and 18 bases separated the two germline ends. CDR3 length: 15 residues. Germline lookup yields CDR1 LNHDA and CDR2 SQIVND (reference sequence). The data belong to a study of immune cell composition in non-small cell lung cancer. At the level of the study: Lung adenocarcinoma or squamous carcinoma made up most tumours. Overall study results and limits: Lung squamous cell carcinoma tumours had significantly higher top 10 clone scores and productive clonality than lung adenocarcinoma.

The sequenced material came from lung tumor tissue. The rearrangement links TRBV19 to TRBJ2-7; TRBD1 is a possible D gene (5 bases). The clonotype comes from a human donor with non-small cell lung cancer. The chain's CDR3 is CASSMMGRFGAEQYF. Written as DNA, the CDR3 is TGTGCCAGTAGTATGATGGGGCGCTTTGGGGCCGAGCAGTACTTC.